Given below is one TCR beta chain in context. Antigen unknown. The sample is drawn from a study of a mutant IDH1 vaccine in newly diagnosed glioma. Study-wide background: Earlier care involved radiotherapy, temozolomide, or both, and the majority received both. Overall study results and limits: Most patients, 93.3%, showed vaccine-induced immune responses.

Time point given: baseline, week 1 (first vaccination visit). Stated treatment: pre-vaccination baseline after standard-of-care therapy. Donor tumors were new WHO grade 3 or 4 IDH1-mutant, ATRX-lost astrocytomas. TCRdb keeps only in-frame clones here, not all; method: immunoSEQ multiplex PCR. The sample lists about 88,000 clones, almost 85% occurring once. V was pared by 4 bases and J by 7 bases, with 7 bases of the junction left unmatched. Germline assignment: CDR1 SGHRS and CDR2 YFSETQ. This CDR3 comprises 15 residues. The chain combines TRBV5-1 with TRBJ2-1, with 11 bases that match TRBD2. The specimen was PBMCs, collected from a glioma patient treated with radiotherapy, temozolomide or both. This TCR was sampled from a man aged 35 to 55 with glioma. Some clones in this sample may be carry-over from other donors' samples. The CDR3 spells CASSNPSGGFNEQFF. In DNA form, the CDR3 reads TGCGCCAGCAGCAACCCTAGCGGGGGGTTTAATGAGCAGTTCTTC.